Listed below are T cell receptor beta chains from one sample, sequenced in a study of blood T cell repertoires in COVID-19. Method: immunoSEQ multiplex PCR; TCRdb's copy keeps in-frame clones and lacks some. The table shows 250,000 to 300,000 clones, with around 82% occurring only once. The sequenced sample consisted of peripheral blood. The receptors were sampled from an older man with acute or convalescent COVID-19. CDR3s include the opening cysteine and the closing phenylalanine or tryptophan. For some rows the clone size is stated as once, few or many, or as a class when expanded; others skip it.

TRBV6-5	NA	CASEQGKAGELFF
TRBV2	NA	CASDGIRGTEAFF
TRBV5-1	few	CASSPGGLGLAGTGREQFF
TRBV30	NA	CAWRPTGRYNSPLHF
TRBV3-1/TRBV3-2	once	CASSPTGLFGYEQYF
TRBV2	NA	CASSLGGSYTDTQYF
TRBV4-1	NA	CASSPRPRDNSPLHF
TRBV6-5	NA	CASRPGDRVFGYTF
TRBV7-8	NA	CASSPQSGTEAFF
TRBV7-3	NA	CASSLGQLNTEAFF
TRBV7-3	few	CASSLTAGGGLAGTEQFF
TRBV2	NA	CASRLDRGQSPLHF
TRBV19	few	CASSADRGHAYGYTF
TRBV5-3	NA	CARSLFSRGDFTDTQYF
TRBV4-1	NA	CASSRAGWQTQETQYF
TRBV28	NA	CASRTGGSSLVNTEAFF
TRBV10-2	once	CASRDRVNEQFF
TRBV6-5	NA	CASLFGTANTGELFF
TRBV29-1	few	CSGQGGVLGYGYTF
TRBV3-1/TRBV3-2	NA	CASRLAGSTEAFF
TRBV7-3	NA	CASSLDHAGVPDTQYF
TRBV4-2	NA	CASSPNSGGNTYEQYF
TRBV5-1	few	CASSPGGSSNEKLFF
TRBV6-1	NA	CASSEPIGQGRETQYF
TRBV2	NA	CASSEKGSSAMGETQYF
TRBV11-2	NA	CASSLGGHEQFF
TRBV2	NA	CASQNTGSGEQYF
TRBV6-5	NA	CASRTGTSSYEQYF
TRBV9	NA	CASSVDRASYEQYF
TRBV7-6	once	CASSTSTSGAGGDNEQFF
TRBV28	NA	CASSPGQPNQPQHF
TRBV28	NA	CASSFSTRGRRETQYF
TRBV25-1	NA	CASSESSASGNEQFF
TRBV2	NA	CASSAGLAGVAVYEQYF
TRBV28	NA	CASRAGGHTDTQYF
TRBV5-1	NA	CASSLTSGSFYEQYF
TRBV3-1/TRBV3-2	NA	CASSLGGGIVGYEQYF
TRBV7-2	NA	CASSLAAPASGGAGQYF
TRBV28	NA	CASSQTNRGGRTEAFF
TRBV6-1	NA	CASSDPSGRPYEQYF
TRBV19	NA	CASRPQGSAGEQFF
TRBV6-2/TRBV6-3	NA	CASSPGQVGDYEQYF
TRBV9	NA	CASSLGLAGDGEQYF
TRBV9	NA	CASSVEQGGMNTEAFF
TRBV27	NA	CASSFSRGVNGGYEQYF
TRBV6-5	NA	CASVGDRVVYEQYF
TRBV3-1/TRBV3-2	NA	CASSPGGPYNEQFF
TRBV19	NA	CASSLNRVVTEAFF
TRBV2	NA	CASTTSGSSYEQYF
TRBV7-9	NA	CASSRTASNQPQHF
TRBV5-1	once	CASRLAASTDTQYF
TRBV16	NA	CASRTGAEAFF
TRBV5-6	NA	CASSSVGRRANVLTF